Following are 20 T cell receptor beta chains from one sample sequenced in a study of T cell responses to AZD1222 COVID-19 vaccine. Clones were sequenced by immunoSEQ multiplex PCR, and TCRdb holds only the in-frame ones, with some missing. The sample lists roughly 150,000 clones, 70% to 90% seen once, with nearly 3.5% in the top ten. Sequencing used peripheral blood, obtained on day 0 of AZD1222 vaccination. The receptors derive from an adult in good health.

Remarks on this clone: This sample includes further DNA sequences coding for the same CDR3. This chain links TRBV12-3 or TRBV12-4 with TRBJ2-3, with D hard to call. This CDR3 contains 11 residues. Trimming removed 1 base at V and 5 bases at J, with 1 base between. Written as DNA, the CDR3 is TGTGCCAGCAGTTTAGGAGATACGCAGTATTTT. It codes for CASSLGDTQYF.

The genes are TRBV13 and TRBJ2-1; weak D call: TRBD1 (5 bases). Germline CDR1 PRHDT, CDR2 FYEKMQ (reference sequence). V shed 7 bases and J shed 10 bases, with 29 bases lying between them. CDR3 length: 17 residues. CDR3 nucleotides: TGTGCCAGCACCCCTACCCAGACAGAGGCCCGTGCGGCCGAGCAGTTCTTC. This encodes CASTPTQTEARAAEQFF.

The chain carries TRBV7-2 and TRBJ2-7; D not certain. This CDR3 is 12 amino acids long. Germline lookup yields CDR1 SGHTA and CDR2 FQGNSA. Trimming pared 1 base from V and 1 base from J, leaving 2 bases between. CDR3 loop: CASSLGSYEQYF. In DNA, the CDR3 is TGTGCCAGCAGCTTAGGTTCCTACGAGCAGTACTTC.

The chain employs TRBV15 and TRBJ2-7; tentative D call: TRBD1 (6 bases). Per germline, CDR1 LNHNV and CDR2 YYDKDF (reference sequence). The CDR3 consists of 15 residues. V lost 0 bases to trimming and J lost 6 bases, with 15 bases between them. CDR3 DNA: TGTGCCACCAGCAGAGATTCGACAGGAATGGGCGAGCAGTACTTC. It is translated as CATSRDSTGMGEQYF.

The chain is built from TRBV10-3 and TRBJ1-6; TRBD1 matches at 9 bases. The CDR3 is made up of 14 amino acids. Unmatched junction bases numbered 7, after V lost 6 bases and J lost 10 bases. Per the germline V gene, CDR1 is ENHRY and CDR2 is SYGVKD. The CDR3 DNA reads as TGTGCCATCAGCGGGACAGGGCTTCGGTCACCCCTCCACTTT. Translating gives CAISGTGLRSPLHF.

The chain recombines TRBV2 with TRBJ2-1, with D possibly being TRBD2 (5 bases). V was clipped by 5 bases and J by 9 bases, with 20 bases between them. The CDR3 sequence is 15 residues long. Germline-derived CDR1 and CDR2 are SNHLY and FYNNEI. The CDR3 loop reads CASSPGSSSSGEQFF. CDR3 bases: TGTGCCAGCAGTCCTGGGTCTAGCAGTTCAGGTGAGCAGTTCTTC.

The genes are TRBV6-1 and TRBJ2-3, with 10 bases identical to TRBD2. Germline V CDR1 and CDR2: MNHNS, SASEGT. V lost 2 bases and J lost 4; bases outside the gene matches: 3. CDR3 length equals 15 residues. The CDR3 is CASSELAGVSDTQYF. The CDR3 DNA follows: TGTGCCAGCAGTGAACTAGCGGGAGTCTCAGATACGCAGTATTTT.

This chain links TRBV4-1 with TRBJ1-4; 7 positions match TRBD1. CDR1 and CDR2 from the germline V gene are MGHRA and YSYEKL. With V trimmed by 1 base and J by 3 bases, 2 bases remained unmatched. This CDR3 region has 15 residues. The CDR3 loop is CASSQAGTANEKLFF. The CDR3 DNA follows: TGCGCCAGCAGCCAAGCAGGGACAGCTAATGAAAAACTGTTTTTT.

The chain links TRBV2 to TRBJ1-1, with TRBD1 as a possible D gene (5 bases). The CDR3 runs to 19 residues. Trimming shortened V by 6 bases and J by 8 bases, and 34 bases separated the two germline ends. The germline CDR1 and CDR2 sequences are SNHLY and FYNNEI. CDR3 amino acids: CASSPGRLTSGSFSSEAFF. The DNA of the CDR3 is TGTGCCAGCAGCCCGGGACGCCTAACCTCCGGTTCATTCTCATCCGAAGCTTTCTTT.

This clone was counted a single time. The chain recombines TRBV24-1 with TRBJ2-7, with TRBD2 matching 8 bases. This CDR3 has 13 amino acids. Germline V lookup: CDR1 KGHDR, CDR2 SFDVKD. V dropped 7 bases and J dropped 8; count of bases not matched to a gene: 9. For the CDR3, the DNA is TGTGCCACCAGGCATCGGGGGGGGCTACAGCAGTACTTC. This encodes CATRHRGGLQQYF.

DNA of the CDR3: TGTGCCATCAGTGAGTCTAGGAATGAGCAGTTCTTC. It specifies CAISESRNEQFF. The V and J genes are TRBV10-3 and TRBJ2-1; no clear D gene. Germline values: CDR1 ENHRY, CDR2 SYGVKD. CDR3 length: 12 residues. V dropped 0 bases and J dropped 7 bases, with 4 bases sitting between them.

The chain joins TRBV27 to TRBJ2-1; 10 nucleotides match TRBD2. Per the germline V gene, CDR1 is MNHEY and CDR2 is SMNVEV (reference sequence). With 2 bases clipped from V and 5 bases from J, the junction kept 12 bases outside the gene matches. This CDR3 contains 18 residues. This CDR3 reads CASSLTGPRTSGNNEQFF. The CDR3 nucleotides are TGTGCCAGCAGTTTAACCGGGCCTCGGACTAGCGGAAACAATGAGCAGTTCTTC.

V usage is TRBV29-1 and J usage is TRBJ2-6, with D perhaps TRBD2 (6 bases). Germline loops: CDR1 SQVTM, CDR2 ANQGSEA. The CDR3 totals 14 residues. Trimming removed 6 bases at V and 1 base at J, with 10 bases between. As DNA, the CDR3 is TGCAGCGTGGGAGGTGGGTCTGGGGCCAACGTCCTGACTTTC. It is translated as CSVGGGSGANVLTF.

This chain connects TRBV18 to TRBJ2-5, with TRBD1 matching over 8 bases. V gave up 3 bases and J gave up 4 bases; unmatched junction bases: 4. The CDR3 runs to 14 residues. CDR1 is KGHSH and CDR2 is LQKENI in the germline V gene. Here the CDR3 reads CASSPGQGAETQYF. CDR3 DNA sequence: TGTGCCAGCTCACCTGGTCAGGGGGCAGAGACCCAGTACTTC. Complete variable domain (other parts from reference TRBV18 and TRBJ2-5): NAGVMQNPRHLVRRRGQEARLRCSPMKGHSHVYWYRQLPEEGLKFMVYLQKENIIDESGMPKERFSAEFPKEGPSILRIQQVVRGDSAAYFCASSPGQGAETQYFGPGTRLLVL.

This clone was detected only a few times. This CDR3 is CASSRATGQNTEAFF. The CDR3 DNA follows: TGTGCCAGCAGCAGGGCGACAGGCCAAAACACTGAAGCTTTCTTT. The rearrangement uses TRBV5-4 and TRBJ1-1; TRBD1 is a possible D gene (6 bases). Per the germline V gene, CDR1 is SGHNT and CDR2 is YYREEE (reference sequence). V was shortened by 4 bases and J by 2 bases, with 15 bases between the two germline ends. The CDR3 consists of 15 residues.

V and J are TRBV28 and TRBJ2-5, with D perhaps TRBD2 (6 bases). V dropped 7 bases and J dropped 5 bases, with 11 bases sitting between them. The germline V gene encodes CDR1 MDHEN and CDR2 SYDVKM. The CDR3 extends over 12 amino acids. The CDR3 sequence is CASKEGSETQYF. As DNA, the CDR3 is TGTGCCAGCAAGGAGGGAAGTGAGACCCAGTACTTC.

This rearrangement joins TRBV7-9 to TRBJ1-2, with 11 bases aligning to TRBD1. This CDR3 region has 15 residues. Germline V gene lookup returns CDR1 SEHNR and CDR2 FQNEAQ (reference sequence). Germline trimming cut 4 bases from V and 8 bases from J; bases unmatched to any gene: 9. The CDR3 loop reads CASSWVDRGRHGYTF. In DNA form, the CDR3 reads TGTGCCAGCAGCTGGGTGGACAGGGGGCGACACGGCTACACCTTC.

The V call is TRBV4-2, the J call TRBJ1-1; D is unresolved. Germline V gene sequence: CDR1 LGHNA, CDR2 YNFKEQ. V was trimmed by 2 bases and J by 3 bases, leaving 4 bases between them. This CDR3 has 12 amino acids. CDR3 bases: TGTGCCAGCAGCCAACGATACACTGAAGCTTTCTTT. Translating gives CASSQRYTEAFF.

The chain is built from TRBV9 and TRBJ1-6; D remains unclear. Trimming took 0 bases from V and 0 from J, leaving 4 bases between them. There are 15 residues in the CDR3. Germline-derived CDR1 and CDR2 are SGDLS and YYNGEE. CDR3 amino acids: CASSVGSSYNSPLHF. The DNA of the CDR3 is TGTGCCAGCAGCGTAGGGAGCTCCTATAATTCACCCCTCCACTTT.

J is TRBJ2-2 and V is TRBV6-5, with D perhaps TRBD1 or TRBD2 (6 bases each). Germline assignment: CDR1 MNHEY and CDR2 SVGAGI. V was clipped by 6 bases and J by 5 bases, with 16 bases between them. CDR3 length: 15 amino acids. The CDR3 DNA reads TGTGCCAGCAGAAAACAGGGAGGTATGACCGGGGAGCTGTTTTTT. Protein sequence: CASRKQGGMTGELFF.